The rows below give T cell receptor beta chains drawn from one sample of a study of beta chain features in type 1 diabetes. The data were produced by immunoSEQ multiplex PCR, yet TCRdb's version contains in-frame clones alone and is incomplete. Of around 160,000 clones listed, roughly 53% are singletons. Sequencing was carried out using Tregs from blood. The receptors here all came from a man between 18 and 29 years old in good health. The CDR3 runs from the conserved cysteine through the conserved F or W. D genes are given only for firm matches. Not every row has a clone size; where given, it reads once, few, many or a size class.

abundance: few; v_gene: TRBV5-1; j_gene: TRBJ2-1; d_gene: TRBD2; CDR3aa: CASSLSLAGGRGNEQFF; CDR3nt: TGCGCCAGCAGCTTATCCTTAGCGGGAGGTAGGGGCAATGAGCAGTTCTTC
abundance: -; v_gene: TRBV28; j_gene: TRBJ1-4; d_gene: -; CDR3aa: CASSRGGPINEKLFF; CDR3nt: TGTGCCAGCTCCCGGGGGGGGCCTATTAATGAAAAACTGTTTTTT
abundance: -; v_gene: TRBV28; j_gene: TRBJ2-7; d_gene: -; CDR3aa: CASIEEGSYEQYF; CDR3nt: TGTGCCAGCATTGAGGAAGGGAGCTACGAGCAGTACTTC
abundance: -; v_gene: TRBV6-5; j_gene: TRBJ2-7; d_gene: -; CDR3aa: CASSSIRTIANYEQYF; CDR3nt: TGTGCCAGCAGTTCCATCCGGACAATCGCTAACTACGAGCAGTACTTC
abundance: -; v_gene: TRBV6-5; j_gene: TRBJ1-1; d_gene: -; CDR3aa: CASSYRLEFAEAFF; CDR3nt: TGTGCCAGCAGTTATAGGTTGGAGTTTGCTGAAGCTTTCTTT
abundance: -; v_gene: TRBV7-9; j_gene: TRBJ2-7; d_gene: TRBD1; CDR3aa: CASSFGFDRVYEQYF; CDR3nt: TGTGCCAGCAGCTTCGGATTTGACAGGGTCTACGAGCAGTACTTC
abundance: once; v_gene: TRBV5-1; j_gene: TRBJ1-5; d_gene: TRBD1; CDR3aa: CASSSGTGNQPQHF; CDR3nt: TGCGCCAGCAGCTCCGGGACAGGCAATCAGCCCCAGCATTTT
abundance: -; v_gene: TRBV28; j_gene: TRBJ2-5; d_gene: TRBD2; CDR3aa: CASSFSGKGETQYF; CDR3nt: TGTGCCAGCAGTTTTAGCGGGAAAGGGGAGACCCAGTACTTC
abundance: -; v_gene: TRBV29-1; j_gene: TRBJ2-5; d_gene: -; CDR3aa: CSVVWGGQETQYF; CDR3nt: TGCAGCGTTGTTTGGGGCGGCCAAGAGACCCAGTACTTC
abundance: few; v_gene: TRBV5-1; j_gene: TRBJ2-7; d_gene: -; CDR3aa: CASSFNRAEQYF; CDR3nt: TGCGCCAGCAGCTTTAACAGGGCCGAGCAGTACTTC
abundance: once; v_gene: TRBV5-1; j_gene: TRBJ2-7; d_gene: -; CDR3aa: CASRRLDGGHEQYF; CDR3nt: TGCGCCAGCAGACGACTGGACGGGGGGCACGAGCAGTACTTC
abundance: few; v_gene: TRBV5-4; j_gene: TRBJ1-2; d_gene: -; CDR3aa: CASRSLQGKGYGYTF; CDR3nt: TGTGCCAGCAGGTCTTTGCAGGGGAAGGGTTATGGCTACACCTTC
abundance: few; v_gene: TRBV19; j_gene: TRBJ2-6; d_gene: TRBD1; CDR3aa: CASSATQGAGANVLTF; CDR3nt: TGTGCCAGTAGTGCAACACAGGGGGCTGGGGCCAACGTCCTGACTTTC
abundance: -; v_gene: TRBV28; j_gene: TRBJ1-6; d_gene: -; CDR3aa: CASEAARNSPLHF; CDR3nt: TGTGCCAGCGAAGCTGCGAGGAATTCACCCCTCCACTTT
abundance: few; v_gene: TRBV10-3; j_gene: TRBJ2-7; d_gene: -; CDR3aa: CAISGEFFYEQYF; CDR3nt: TGTGCCATCAGCGGAGAGTTTTTCTACGAGCAGTACTTC
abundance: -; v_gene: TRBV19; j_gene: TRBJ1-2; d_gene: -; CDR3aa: CASSRQVLLGYTF; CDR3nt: TGTGCCAGTAGTAGACAGGTCCTACTTGGCTACACCTTC
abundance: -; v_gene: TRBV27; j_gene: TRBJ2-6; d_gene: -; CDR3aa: CASTITGANVLTF; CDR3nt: TGTGCCAGCACTATAACCGGGGCCAACGTCCTGACTTTC
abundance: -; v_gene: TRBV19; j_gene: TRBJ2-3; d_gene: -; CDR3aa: CASSNDQSGAGFNTQYF; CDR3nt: TGTGCCAGTAGCAATGATCAAAGCGGTGCCGGGTTTAATACGCAGTATTTT
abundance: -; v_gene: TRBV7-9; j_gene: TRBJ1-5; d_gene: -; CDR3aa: CASSPQYSNQPQHF; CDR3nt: TGTGCCAGCAGCCCCCAGTATAGCAATCAGCCCCAGCATTTT
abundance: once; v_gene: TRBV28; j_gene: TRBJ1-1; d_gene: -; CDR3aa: CASALGAGTAFF; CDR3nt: TGTGCCAGCGCTTTGGGGGCCGGGACGGCTTTCTTT
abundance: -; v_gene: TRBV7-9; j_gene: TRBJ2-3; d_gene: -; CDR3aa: CASSLLQETDTQYF; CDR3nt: TGTGCCAGCAGCTTGCTACAGGAGACAGATACGCAGTATTTT
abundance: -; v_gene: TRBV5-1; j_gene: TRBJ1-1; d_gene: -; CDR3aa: CASSFRQLNTEAFF; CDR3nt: TGCGCCAGCAGCTTTCGACAGCTGAACACTGAAGCTTTCTTT
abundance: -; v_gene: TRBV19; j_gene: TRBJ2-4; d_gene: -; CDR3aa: CASSMFPQGIQYF; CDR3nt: TGTGCCAGTAGTATGTTCCCGCAGGGCATTCAGTACTTC
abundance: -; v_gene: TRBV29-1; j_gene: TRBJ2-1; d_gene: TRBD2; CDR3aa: CSVEEPGLAGAVEQFF; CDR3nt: TGCAGCGTTGAAGAGCCGGGACTAGCGGGAGCGGTTGAGCAGTTCTTC
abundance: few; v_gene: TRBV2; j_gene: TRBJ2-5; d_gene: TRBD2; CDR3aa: CASSEQRGGFETQYF; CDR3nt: TGTGCCAGCAGTGAGCAGCGGGGGGGTTTTGAGACCCAGTACTTC